The TCR beta chain under discussion was sequenced for a study of neurological immune-mediated disorders (dated by TCRdb to 2018 to 2020). Context from the whole study: The study compared peripheral blood TCR-beta repertoires of HTLV-I-associated myelopathy (HAM/TSP) patients, multiple sclerosis patients and healthy controls using UMI-based sequencing. Longitudinal samples, technical triplicates and paired sorted CD4+ and CD8+ T-cell subsets, alongside PBMC samples, were included among the roughly 100 TCR-beta libraries. The cohort comprised roughly 69 subjects: around 15 HAM/TSP patients, approximately 34 multiple sclerosis patients and around 20 healthy controls. Study-wide findings and limitations: Across subjects, expanded clones never shared an identical CDR3 amino acid sequence, which suggests that the TCR-beta repertoires in every group were private. The highest TCR clonal expansion was observed in HAM/TSP patients, whereas the lowest was observed in MS patients, even when compared with healthy controls.

For sorted-subset TCR libraries, approximately 910,000 sorted CD4+ or CD8+ T cells were used. PBMCs were separated from peripheral blood using Ficoll-Hypaque density gradient centrifugation and then cryopreserved in liquid nitrogen. Paired sorted CD4+ and CD8+ subsets came from healthy controls, HAM/TSP patients and MS patients. cDNA was synthesized by template-switch 5'RACE using a primer carrying a 10-nucleotide random unique molecular identifier by which each TCR transcript was tagged. Over 160 million TCR-beta sequences, covering 15-18 subjects, were produced in each sequencing run. The RNeasy kit was used for extraction of total RNA. Using the KAPA Real-time Library Amplification kit, TCR-beta VDJ regions were amplified with primers for the TCR constant region and the 5'RACE anchor. A first PCR added sample indexes and Illumina adaptors, and a second PCR then raised library yield. After purification with Ampure beads, the TCR product of roughly 650 bp was size-selected on a 2% E-gel SizeSelection system. Before pooling, library quality was checked on a Bioanalyzer, concentration was measured with Qubit, and libraries were quantified with the Kapa Library Quantification kit. An Illumina HiSeq 2500 was used to sequence the libraries paired-end at 2 x 150 bp. To increase sequence diversity, roughly 24-32% phiX was spiked into each library pool. Per the authors' processing: Quality-filtered reads were processed with the UMI-based MiGEC pipeline, and over 85% of raw TCR sequences were removed by the MiGEC pipeline during error correction. VDJ genes were aligned to IMGT germline references, and each clonotype was defined by a unique CDR3 amino acid sequence together with V-J genes. Clonal expansion, Shannon diversity and CDR3 relatedness were evaluated with VDJtools (CalcPairwiseDistances, ClusterSamples), while phylogenetic trees were built in CLCbio workbench. Using coefficient-of-variation modelling across technical triplicates, the study counted a clone as expanded if it had at least 8 unique UMIs. TCRdb took the public reads, trimmed them with fastp at Q25, ran MiXCR for clone calling and kept in-frame beta chains. Each entry merges the rows of one CDR3 protein and shows their most common DNA and genes. It is TCRdb's table, rather than the study itself, that gives the V and J calls and clone size. This sample gives some 20,000 distinct CDR3 sequences in total; approximately 6.8% of them show up just once. The top ten constitute around a sixth of the sample.

This clonotype was seen repeatedly, ten times or more. No cognate antigen has been identified for it. The input lacks base qualities; no much larger clone sits a single base away. V ends up 7 bases short and J 0 bases short, with an unmatched junction base count of 3. Taken from the germline V gene (reference sequence), the CDR1 and CDR2 loops are GTSNPN and SVGIG. The cysteine opens and the phenylalanine closes a CDR3 of 13 amino acids. The kept DNA is CDR3 alone, 39 bases in frame from the first base. The chain is assembled from TRBV30 and TRBJ2-3, and 8 junctional nucleotides match TRBD1. The specimen sequenced was CD8+ T cells from blood. This clonotype was obtained from a woman aged 30 to 39 with HTLV-1-associated myelopathy (HAM/TSP). The nucleotide sequence is given as TGTGCCTTCCAGGGGGCTAGCACAGATACGCAGTATTTT. Its protein reads: CAFQGASTDTQYF.